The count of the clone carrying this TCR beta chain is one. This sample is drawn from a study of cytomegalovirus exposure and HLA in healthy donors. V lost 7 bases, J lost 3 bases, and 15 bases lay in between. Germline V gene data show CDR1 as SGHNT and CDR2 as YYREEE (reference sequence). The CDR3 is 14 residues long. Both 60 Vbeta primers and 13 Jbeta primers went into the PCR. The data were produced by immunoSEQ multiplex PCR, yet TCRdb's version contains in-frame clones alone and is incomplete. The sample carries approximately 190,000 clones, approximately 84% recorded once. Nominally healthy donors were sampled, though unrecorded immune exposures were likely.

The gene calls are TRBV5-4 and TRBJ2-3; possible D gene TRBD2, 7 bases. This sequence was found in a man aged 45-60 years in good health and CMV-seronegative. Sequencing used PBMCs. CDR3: CASSRGAGTDTQYF. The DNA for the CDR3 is TGTGCCAGCTCTCGGGGGGCGGGGACAGATACGCAGTATTTT.